Given below is one TCR beta chain in context. The antigen is not known. The use of a sample-barcoded 5' primer and a J-beta primer mix characterized a second PCR of roughly 6 to 12 cycles. Each cDNA molecule was tagged by a template-switch adaptor with 12 random nucleotides. TCRdb itself ran the 5' RACE reads through MiXCR, one entry per CDR3 protein. This repertoire shows hundreds of thousands of distinct CDR3 sequences, 62% found once; its top ten account for around a quarter. These data are taken from a study of blood T cells in healthy people across ages. Study-wide findings and caveats: Any conclusive comparison of naive versus antigen-experienced cells was prevented by using unsorted PBMCs. A strong correlation was seen between TCR beta diversity and naive T cell percentage.

The study recruited healthy Caucasian donors from Russia who were aged about 6 to 90. The CDR3 is 14 amino acids. V lost 3 bases and J lost 10; bases outside the gene matches: 7. Germline V gives CDR1 DFQATT, CDR2 SNEGSKA (reference sequence). The receptor comes from a man aged 25-45 years in good health. This chain uses TRBV20-1 with TRBJ1-6, with 9 bases fitting TRBD1. The sample was blood. CDR3 sequence (DNA): TGCAGTGCTAGGGGGACAGGGTTAAAATCACCCCTCCACTTT. Protein: CSARGTGLKSPLHF.